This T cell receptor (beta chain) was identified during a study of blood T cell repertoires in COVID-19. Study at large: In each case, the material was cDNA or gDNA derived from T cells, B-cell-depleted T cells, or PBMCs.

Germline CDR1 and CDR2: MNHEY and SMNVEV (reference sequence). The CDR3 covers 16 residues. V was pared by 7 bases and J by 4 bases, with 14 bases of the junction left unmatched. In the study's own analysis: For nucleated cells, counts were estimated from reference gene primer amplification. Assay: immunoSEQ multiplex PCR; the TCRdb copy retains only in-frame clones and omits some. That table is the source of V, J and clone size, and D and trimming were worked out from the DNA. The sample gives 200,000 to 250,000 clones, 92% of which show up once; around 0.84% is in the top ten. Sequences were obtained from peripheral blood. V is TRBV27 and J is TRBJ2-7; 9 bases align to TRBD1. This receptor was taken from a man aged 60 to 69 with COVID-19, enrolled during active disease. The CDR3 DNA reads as TGTGCCAGCACCTTAAAAGGACAGGGGCAGTTTTACGAGCAGTACTTC. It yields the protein CASTLKGQGQFYEQYF.